This TCR beta chain was profiled in a study of T cell changes during pregnancy in multiple sclerosis. CDR1 and CDR2 from the germline V gene are MNHEY and SMNVEV (reference sequence). Unmatched junction bases numbered 9, after V lost 2 bases and J lost 11 bases. This CDR3 has 14 residues. Sequencing was performed with immunoSEQ multiplex PCR; in TCRdb, only in-frame clones are kept and a portion is missing. The table includes about 49,000 clones, approximately 95% detected once. The TCR originated in a female donor with multiple sclerosis, enrolled in a pregnancy study. The V and J genes are TRBV27 and TRBJ1-1; TRBD1 matches at 9 bases. The sample in question was CD8+ T cells from peripheral blood mononuclear cells, obtained in the first trimester of pregnancy. CDR3 bases: TGTGCCAGCAGTTTACGGACAGGGGTCGGTTCGGCTTTCTTT. The encoded protein is CASSLRTGVGSAFF.